These 23 T cell receptor beta chains were all obtained from the same sample, sequenced in a study of blood T cell repertoires in COVID-19 (dated by TCRdb to 2018 to 2021). To prepare the library, the immunoSEQ multiplex PCR assay was applied. Held by TCRdb, this immuneACCESS table contains in-frame sequences only and omits some clones. Under half of the omission traces to an unresolved V gene where checked; the cause of the rest is unknown. The sample table lists roughly 300,000 clones, around 90% of them with a count of one. The ten largest clones capture 0.95% to 1.3% of the sample. The sequenced sample was PBMCs or T cells enriched from blood (not recorded which). The receptors come from a woman in her thirties who had recovered from COVID-19.

This chain connects TRBV7-9 to TRBJ2-2; 9 bases line up with TRBD2. Germline V CDR1 and CDR2: SEHNR, FQNEAQ (reference sequence). This CDR3 contains 14 residues. V shed 3 bases, J shed 5 bases, and the junction held 1 base outside the gene matches. The CDR3 loop reads CASSFLAGTGELFF. In nucleotides, the CDR3 is TGTGCCAGCAGCTTCCTAGCGGGAACCGGGGAGCTGTTTTTT.

This clone has a single count. The CDR3 coding sequence is TGTGCCAGCAGTACACGCAGACTAATGGACAGGGGGCGCGGAGTTGGCAATCAGCCCCAGCATTTT. Translation gives CASSTRRLMDRGRGVGNQPQHF. The rearrangement links TRBV28 to TRBJ1-5; the match to TRBD1 covers 11 bases. This CDR3 is built from 22 residues. Germline V gene lookup returns CDR1 MDHEN and CDR2 SYDVKM. The J segment lost 2 bases and the V segment lost 5 bases, leaving 23 bases of the junction unmatched. The whole variable domain, remainder taken from reference TRBV28 and TRBJ1-5, is DVKVTQSSRYLVKRTGEKVFLECVQDMDHENMFWYRQDPGLGLRLIYFSYDVKMKEKGDIPEGYSVSREKKERFSLILESASTNQTSMYLCASSTRRLMDRGRGVGNQPQHFGDGTRLSIL.

V and J are TRBV19 and TRBJ2-7; 9 nucleotides line up with TRBD1. This CDR3 has 14 amino acids. Germline CDR1 reads LNHDA; CDR2 reads SQIVND (reference sequence). Trimming at V came to 5 bases and at J to 5 bases, leaving 7 bases not matched to a gene. The chain's CDR3 is CASSPPGQGNEQYF. CDR3 DNA: TGTGCCAGTAGTCCCCCGGGACAGGGAAACGAGCAGTACTTC.

The chain has TRBV9 and TRBJ1-5; no clear D gene. CDR3 length: 13 residues. Germline V gives CDR1 SGDLS, CDR2 YYNGEE. The V end was cut by 0 bases, the J end by 4 bases, with 5 bases between. The CDR3 spells CASSVVPNQPQHF. The CDR3 DNA is TGTGCCAGCAGCGTAGTTCCTAATCAGCCCCAGCATTTT.

The count of this clone is one. This chain joins TRBV7-9 and TRBJ2-1, with 9 bases lining up with TRBD1. The V segment lost 4 bases and the J segment 6 bases; nucleotides outside the gene matches: 10. The CDR3 runs to 16 residues. Germline CDR1 SEHNR, CDR2 FQNEAQ (reference sequence). The CDR3 loop is CASSSSGTGSGNEQFF. The CDR3 DNA sequence: TGTGCCAGCAGCTCATCCGGGACAGGGTCCGGCAATGAGCAGTTCTTC.

The chain couples TRBV27 to TRBJ2-7; D perhaps matches TRBD1 (5 bases). V was cut by 0 bases and J by 6 bases, with 12 bases left in between. The CDR3 has 14 residues. The germline gives CDR1 MNHEY, CDR2 SMNVEV (reference sequence). The CDR3 nucleotides are TGTGCCAGCAGTTTATCAGCAGGGCATGGCGAGCAGTACTTC. Translation gives CASSLSAGHGEQYF.

The chain couples TRBV28 to TRBJ2-1; possibly TRBD2 for D (5 bases). V lost 3 bases and J 1 base, leaving 13 bases between the germline ends. This CDR3 contains 16 residues. Germline V CDR1 and CDR2: MDHEN, SYDVKM. The CDR3, as DNA: TGTGCCAGCAGTTTTTTAGGAGGAGCTTCCTACAATGAGCAGTTCTTC. Amino acid sequence: CASSFLGGASYNEQFF.

This clone has a single count. The V and J genes are TRBV7-9 and TRBJ2-7; TRBD2 aligns across 7 bases. With 8 bases clipped from V and 5 bases from J, the junction kept 6 bases outside the gene matches. The CDR3 covers 12 residues. The germline V gene has CDR1 SEHNR and CDR2 FQNEAQ (reference sequence). The CDR3 reads CASGEGSNEQYF. Written as DNA, the CDR3 is TGTGCCAGCGGGGAGGGGTCCAACGAGCAGTACTTC.

V is TRBV28 and J is TRBJ2-1, with D tentatively TRBD1 (6 bases). Trimming left V 5 bases short and J 7 bases short, with 21 bases between. This CDR3 region has 16 residues. Germline CDR1 is MDHEN and CDR2 is SYDVKM. CDR3: CASSRTTGKRRNEQFF. CDR3 DNA: TGTGCCAGCAGTAGGACGACAGGTAAAAGAAGGAATGAGCAGTTCTTC.

About this clone itself: The same CDR3 can be traced to other DNA sequences in this sample. The J gene is TRBJ1-1, the V gene TRBV7-2; TRBD1 matches 7 bases. The CDR3 extends over 14 amino acids. From germline, CDR1 is SGHTA and CDR2 FQGNSA. V shed 4 bases and J 1 base; nucleotides not matched to a gene: 3. CDR3 region: CASSSGQANTEAFF. Written as DNA, the CDR3 is TGTGCCAGCAGCTCCGGACAGGCGAACACTGAAGCTTTCTTT.

This clone was seen more than once but under ten times. The V call is TRBV13, the J call TRBJ1-4, with D hard to call. Germline-derived CDR1 and CDR2 are PRHDT and FYEKMQ (reference sequence). Deletions cut 5 bases from V and 8 bases from J, with 9 bases between. This CDR3 is 12 amino acids long. The CDR3 is CASSRKREKLFF. The CDR3 nucleotides are TGTGCCAGCAGCCGAAAGAGAGAAAAACTGTTTTTT.

V and J are TRBV30 and TRBJ2-7; 7 nucleotides agree with TRBD2. The J segment lost 6 bases and the V segment lost 8 bases, leaving 13 bases of the junction unmatched. Germline CDR1 GTSNPN, CDR2 SVGIG (reference sequence). This CDR3 contains 13 residues. CDR3 nucleotide sequence: TGTGCCATGGGGGAAGCGGGAAAGGTCGAGCAGTACTTC. Translating it yields CAMGEAGKVEQYF. Based on the CDR3 plus reference TRBV30 and TRBJ2-7, the full variable domain is SQTIHQWPATLVQPVGSPLSLECTVEGTSNPNLYWYRQAAGRGLQLLFYSVGIGQISSEVPQNLSASRPQDRQFILSSKKLLLSDSGFYLCAMGEAGKVEQYFGPGTRLTVT.

The chain carries TRBV28 and TRBJ1-5; possible D gene TRBD1, 6 bases. Germline V lookup: CDR1 MDHEN, CDR2 SYDVKM. The CDR3 has 14 residues. Trimming stripped 7 bases from V and 13 bases from J, with 23 bases between. CDR3 bases: TGTGCCAGCACGGGACACCCATACGAGCGAGGACAGCATTTT. Translating it yields CASTGHPYERGQHF.

In this sample, this clone turned up once. This chain joins TRBV12-3 or TRBV12-4 and TRBJ2-5; D remains ambiguous. V lost 5 bases and J lost 4, with 8 bases in between. The CDR3 sequence is 12 residues long. CDR3 sequence: CASSDLRETQYF. CDR3 sequence (DNA): TGTGCCAGCAGTGATCTCAGAGAGACCCAGTACTTC.

The V and J genes are TRBV14 and TRBJ1-2, with 9 bases fitting TRBD1. The CDR3 spans 15 residues. Trimming took 1 base from V and 2 from J; bases not matched to a gene: 2. Germline V gene sequence: CDR1 SGHDN, CDR2 FVKESK. CDR3 residues: CASSQGQGENYGYTF. In DNA form, the CDR3 reads TGTGCCAGCAGCCAAGGACAGGGGGAAAACTATGGCTACACCTTC.

The chain links TRBV7-3 to TRBJ2-3, with TRBD1 as a possible D gene (6 bases). Germline V CDR1 and CDR2: SGHTA, FQGTGA. Trimming stripped 5 bases from V and 4 bases from J, with 16 bases between. The length of the CDR3 is 15 residues. The CDR3 reads CASSGRGTPPDTQYF. CDR3 in DNA: TGTGCCAGCAGCGGAAGGGGGACCCCCCCAGATACGCAGTATTTT.

The CDR3 nucleotides are TGTGCCAGCAGACGAGACACTATCCAGGGGGATACGCAGTATTTT. It is translated as CASRRDTIQGDTQYF. The V call is TRBV11-1, the J call TRBJ2-3; tentative D call: TRBD1 (6 bases). V dropped 6 bases and J dropped 6 bases, with 19 bases sitting between them. CDR1 is SGHAT and CDR2 is FQDESV in the germline V gene (reference sequence). The CDR3 runs 15 residues.

The rearrangement links TRBV6-5 to TRBJ1-1, with TRBD1 as a possible D gene (6 bases). V was trimmed by 0 bases and J by 5 bases, leaving 13 bases between them. This CDR3 is 15 amino acids long. Germline CDR1 and CDR2: MNHEY and SVGAGI. The CDR3 coding sequence is TGTGCCAGCAGTTACTCGGGGGGGCGCTGGACTGAAGCTTTCTTT. Its protein is CASSYSGGRWTEAFF.

This chain connects TRBV27 to TRBJ1-6, with D unresolved. Trimming left V 4 bases short and J 0 bases short, with 4 bases between. CDR1 is MNHEY, CDR2 SMNVEV, per germline (reference sequence). The CDR3 has 14 residues. CDR3 sequence reads: CASSSGSYNSPLHF. The CDR3 DNA is TGTGCCAGCAGTTCCGGCTCCTATAATTCACCCCTCCACTTT.

This clone appeared once. V gene TRBV5-4 combines with J gene TRBJ2-7; 7 bases match TRBD2. The germline CDR1 and CDR2 sequences are SGHNT and YYREEE (reference sequence). The CDR3 runs 15 residues. V shed 5 bases, J shed 0 bases, and the junction held 8 bases outside the gene matches. Here the CDR3 reads CASSPSSGSSYEQYF. The CDR3 nucleotides are TGTGCCAGCAGTCCCTCTAGCGGCTCCTCCTACGAGCAGTACTTC.

The gene calls are TRBV28 and TRBJ1-4; D gene ambiguous. The CDR3 runs to 14 residues. V was cut by 6 bases and J by 3 bases, with 11 bases left in between. Germline V gives CDR1 MDHEN, CDR2 SYDVKM. The CDR3 sequence: CASREAGSNEKLFF. The CDR3 DNA reads as TGTGCCAGCAGAGAGGCGGGGTCTAATGAAAAACTGTTTTTT. The full variable domain, with the rest looked up from reference TRBV28 and TRBJ1-4, is DVKVTQSSRYLVKRTGEKVFLECVQDMDHENMFWYRQDPGLGLRLIYFSYDVKMKEKGDIPEGYSVSREKKERFSLILESASTNQTSMYLCASREAGSNEKLFFGSGTQLSVL.

The chain has TRBV21-1 and TRBJ1-1; TRBD1 is taken as the D call from the table, unchecked against the DNA. TRBV21-1 is a known pseudogene. The CDR3 has 17 residues. CDR3 loop: CASSKQGAGRMNTEAFF. The CDR3 nucleotides read TGTGCCAGCAGCAAACAGGGGGCGGGTAGGATGAACACTGAAGCTTTCTTT.

The chain links TRBV15 to TRBJ2-1, with D perhaps TRBD2 (6 bases). Germline V gene data show CDR1 as LNHNV and CDR2 as YYDKDF (reference sequence). CDR3 length equals 17 residues. The V and J ends lost 3 bases and 8 bases respectively, with 23 bases between them. CDR3 in DNA: TGTGCCACCAGCAGCCAAAGGTCACTAGCCCCCCCCGATGAGCAGTTCTTC. Translated, it gives CATSSQRSLAPPDEQFF.